Each of the 10 T cell receptor beta chains below was sequenced from the same sample in a study of shared T cell receptors in the human thymus. Profiled with immunoSEQ multiplex PCR; TCRdb holds only in-frame clones, not every one. The data contain some 660,000 clones, approximately 89% of them singletons. These records were also assigned to another study, of human thymus T cells.

Source material: thymocytes. The receptor set was obtained from a boy in the first two years of life with a congenital heart defect.

The V call is TRBV18, the J call TRBJ2-7, with 8 nucleotides matching TRBD1. The germline CDR1 and CDR2 sequences are KGHSH and LQKENI. The CDR3 runs to 13 residues. V dropped 3 bases and J dropped 3; count of bases not matched to a gene: 1. The CDR3 nucleotides are TGTGCCAGCTCACCCGGGACAGGCTACGAGCAGTACTTC. This codes for CASSPGTGYEQYF.

In the case of this clone: Germline is not matched at one junction end, which may reflect a read error. This chain joins TRBV7-7 and TRBJ2-5; 14 bases align to TRBD2. This CDR3 is 19 amino acids long. Germline V gene lookup returns CDR1 SSHAT and CDR2 FNYEAQ (reference sequence). CDR3 nucleotide sequence: TGTGCTAGCAGCCCCCGATTGACTAGCGGGGGGGCCTGGCAAGAGACCCAGTACTTC. Translated, it gives CASSPRLTSGGAWQETQYF.

The chain combines TRBV7-9 with TRBJ2-7, with 9 bases matching TRBD2. The CDR3 is 16 residues long. CDR1 SEHNR and CDR2 FQNEAQ come from the germline V gene (reference sequence). The V gene end was trimmed by 2 bases and the J gene end by 2 bases; junction bases not matched to a gene: 7. The CDR3 sequence: CASSLSSSGAPYEQYF. In DNA form, the CDR3 reads TGTGCCAGCAGCTTATCCTCTAGCGGGGCACCCTACGAGCAGTACTTC.

This clone was observed a handful of times. J is TRBJ2-6 and V is TRBV6-1, with TRBD2 as a possible D gene (5 bases). This CDR3 spans 16 amino acids. Germline CDR1 and CDR2: MNHNS and SASEGT. V gave up 3 bases and J gave up 0 bases, with 9 bases separating them. The DNA for the CDR3 is TGTGCCAGCAGTGACGTGGGAGACTCTGGGGCCAACGTCCTGACTTTC. Amino acids: CASSDVGDSGANVLTF.

V gene TRBV11-2 combines with J gene TRBJ1-1; D is unresolved. CDR3 size: 12 residues. V was cut by 2 bases and J by 1 base, with 2 bases left in between. Germline CDR1 is SGHAT and CDR2 is FQNNGV. The CDR3 loop is CASSLRNTEAFF. The DNA for the CDR3 is TGTGCCAGCAGCTTACGGAACACTGAAGCTTTCTTT.

This sequence joins TRBV10-3 and TRBJ2-2; D may be TRBD1 (5 bases). The CDR3 runs 17 residues. CDR1 and CDR2 (germline): ENHRY, SYGVKD. V lost 0 bases and J lost 2, with 13 bases in between. The CDR3 sequence: CAISESPQEPNTGELFF. DNA for the CDR3: TGTGCCATCAGTGAGTCGCCACAGGAGCCCAACACCGGGGAGCTGTTTTTT.

This sequence joins TRBV27 and TRBJ2-7, with 8 bases lining up with TRBD1. This CDR3 has 14 amino acids. V shed 5 bases and J 6 bases; nucleotides not matched to a gene: 9. CDR1 and CDR2 from the germline V gene are MNHEY and SMNVEV (reference sequence). In DNA, the CDR3 is TGTGCCAGCAGTAACTTGGACAGGGAGTTCGAGCAGTACTTC. It is translated as CASSNLDREFEQYF.

This chain joins TRBV28 and TRBJ2-1; the match to TRBD2 covers 14 bases. The CDR3 covers 18 residues. V was clipped by 5 bases and J by 8 bases; unmatched bases: 14. Germline values: CDR1 MDHEN, CDR2 SYDVKM. The CDR3 is CASSPTGTSGRSVDEQFF. The CDR3 DNA is TGTGCCAGCAGTCCCACCGGGACTAGCGGGAGAAGTGTTGATGAGCAGTTCTTC.

The CDR3 loop is CAISGYRGGGTEAFF. The DNA of the CDR3 is TGTGCCATCAGTGGCTACAGGGGTGGAGGTACTGAAGCTTTCTTT. V usage is TRBV10-3 and J usage is TRBJ1-1, with 7 nucleotides matching TRBD1. CDR3 size: 15 residues. The V and J ends lost 4 bases and 5 bases, in that order; junction bases with no gene match: 10. Germline V gene sequence: CDR1 ENHRY, CDR2 SYGVKD.

CDR3 bases: TGTGCCAGCAGTCGAGGACAGGGCGGGGGTGGCTACACCTTC. Protein sequence: CASSRGQGGGGYTF. The chain recombines TRBV6-5 with TRBJ1-2, with 8 bases aligning to TRBD1. Trimming took 5 bases from V and 7 from J; bases not matched to a gene: 9. Germline CDR1 is MNHEY and CDR2 is SVGAGI. The CDR3 is 14 residues long.